The rows below give T cell receptor beta chains drawn from one sample of a study of T cell repertoires in cytomegalovirus infection. Antigen specificity for these receptors is unknown. TCRdb reprocessed the reads with MiXCR, giving one entry per CDR3 protein. This sample has about 900,000 distinct CDR3 sequences, with around 32% found just once. The specimen was cultured CD8+ T cells from PBMCs, collected from culture after CMV antigen stimulation. The receptor set was obtained from a human donor in good health (CMV status not recorded). Some clones in this sample may be carry-over from other donors' samples. The CDR3 runs from the conserved cysteine through the conserved F or W. Fields, in order: V gene, J gene, clone size, D gene, CDR3 protein, CDR3 DNA. The D gene is left open where the match is weak. Rows may omit the clone size; those that give it use once, few, many or a size class.

TRBV7-9	TRBJ2-3	many	TRBD1	CASSLSGQGEDTQYF	TGTGCCAGCAGCTTATCGGGACAGGGAGAAGATACGCAGTATTTT
TRBV5-1	TRBJ1-1	NA	TRBD1	CASSLPQGGGNTEAFF	TGCGCCAGCAGCTTGCCCCAGGGGGGAGGGAACACTGAAGCTTTCTTT
TRBV6-6	TRBJ1-1	NA	NA	CASGRGVTEAFF	TGTGCCAGCGGACGGGGGGTCACTGAAGCTTTCTTT
TRBV28	TRBJ1-5	few	NA	CASSIFRGGNQPQHF	TGTGCCAGCAGTATTTTCAGGGGAGGCAATCAGCCCCAGCATTTT
TRBV7-9	TRBJ1-2	few	NA	CASSFVGNNYGYTF	TGTGCCAGCAGCTTTGTGGGGAATAACTATGGCTACACCTTC
TRBV4-1	TRBJ2-1	few	NA	CASSQESGHYNEQFF	TGCGCCAGCAGCCAAGAGTCGGGGCACTACAATGAGCAGTTCTTC
TRBV6-1	TRBJ2-1	many	NA	CASSEAGGGANEQFF	TGTGCCAGCAGTGAAGCGGGTGGGGGGGCTAATGAGCAGTTCTTC
TRBV9	TRBJ2-2	few	TRBD2	CASSVEGLEYEYGGELFF	TGTGCCAGCAGCGTAGAGGGACTAGAATATGAGTACGGCGGGGAGCTGTTTTTT
TRBV6-1	TRBJ2-1	NA	NA	CASSEYPSSYNEQFF	TGTGCCAGCAGTGAATATCCGAGCTCCTACAATGAGCAGTTCTTC
TRBV4-1	TRBJ1-2	few	NA	CASSQVGDLGGYTF	TGCGCCAGCAGCCAAGTAGGGGATCTGGGAGGCTACACCTTC
TRBV7-8	TRBJ1-2	many	TRBD1	CASSSAGGAYGYTF	TGTGCCAGCAGTTCTGCAGGGGGGGCCTATGGCTACACCTTC
TRBV3-1	TRBJ2-5	NA	NA	CASSPGLRTEETQYF	TGTGCCAGCAGCCCAGGGCTGAGGACTGAAGAGACCCAGTACTTC
TRBV27	TRBJ1-2	NA	NA	CASSLSIRAGWHYGYTF	TGTGCCAGCAGTTTATCGATCCGTGCAGGTTGGCACTATGGCTACACCTTC
TRBV7-4	TRBJ2-3	NA	TRBD1	CASSLNQGVSTDTQYF	TGTGCCAGCAGCTTAAATCAGGGGGTCAGCACAGATACGCAGTATTTT
TRBV7-9	TRBJ1-3	few	NA	CASSLWTGHNSGNTIYF	TGTGCCAGCAGCTTATGGACGGGACACAACTCTGGAAACACCATATATTTT
TRBV7-9	TRBJ1-1	few	NA	CASSHPDSNTEAFF	TGTGCCAGCAGCCATCCAGACAGTAACACTGAAGCTTTCTTT
TRBV7-2	TRBJ2-5	many	NA	CASSSLRGAETQYF	TGTGCCAGCAGCTCCCTCCGGGGGGCCGAGACCCAGTACTTC
TRBV19	TRBJ2-7	NA	NA	CASSITLPREQYF	TGTGCCAGTAGTATAACGCTTCCCCGGGAGCAGTACTTC
TRBV7-9	TRBJ2-3	few	NA	CASRQEGQDTQYF	TGTGCCAGCAGACAAGAGGGGCAGGATACGCAGTATTTT
TRBV9	TRBJ2-1	NA	TRBD2	CASGGGRSYNEQFF	TGTGCCAGCGGGGGGGGGAGATCCTACAATGAGCAGTTCTTC
TRBV7-9	TRBJ2-1	NA	NA	CASSFQQQFF	TGTGCCAGCAGCTTCCAGCAACAGTTCTTC
TRBV2	TRBJ2-3	NA	NA	CASSDRDPTWATDTQYF	TGTGCCAGCAGTGATCGGGACCCTACTTGGGCGACGGATACGCAGTATTTT
TRBV6-2/TRBV6-3	TRBJ2-1	many	NA	CASSYSSYNEQFF	TGTGCCAGCAGCTATAGCTCCTACAATGAGCAGTTCTTC
TRBV20-1	TRBJ1-6	few	TRBD1	CSARPRQGPYNSPLHF	TGCAGTGCTAGACCGAGACAGGGACCCTATAATTCACCCCTCCACTTT
TRBV28	TRBJ1-2	few	NA	CASTPGHLFGYGYTF	TGTGCCAGCACCCCGGGACATCTGTTTGGCTATGGCTACACCTTC
TRBV12-3/TRBV12-4	TRBJ1-4	many	NA	CASSPSEKLFF	TGTGCCAGCAGCCCTTCGGAAAAACTGTTTTTT
TRBV28	TRBJ2-3	once	NA	CATAVYWEADTQYF	TGTGCCACAGCAGTTTACTGGGAGGCAGATACGCAGTATTTT
TRBV2	TRBJ2-2	NA	NA	CASSFEEELFF	TGTGCCAGCAGTTTTGAAGAGGAGCTGTTTTTT
TRBV6-2/TRBV6-3	TRBJ1-5	few	NA	CASSGRINQPQHF	TGTGCCAGCTCAGGACGGATCAATCAGCCCCAGCATTTT
TRBV4-1	TRBJ2-6	few	NA	CASSLKADSNVLTF	TGCGCCAGCAGCCTCAAAGCCGATTCCAACGTCCTGACTTTC
TRBV10-3	TRBJ1-2	few	NA	CAIRTRQDGYTF	TGTGCCATCAGGACGCGACAGGATGGCTACACCTTC